This entry lists 30 T cell receptor beta chains sequenced from one sample in a study of a mutant IDH1 vaccine in newly diagnosed glioma. Profiling relied on immunoSEQ multiplex PCR, and the TCRdb table lists in-frame clones only, not all of them. The table shows tens of thousands of clones, with 83% occurring only once. Stated time point: baseline, week 1 (first vaccination visit). Treatment indicated: pre-vaccination baseline after standard-of-care therapy. The specimen comprised PBMCs, sampled from a glioma patient treated with radiotherapy, temozolomide or both. Receptors originate from a woman in her forties or fifties with glioma.

This chain uses TRBV6-1 with TRBJ2-5; no clear D gene. The CDR3 sequence is 10 residues long. Trimming removed 11 bases from V and 5 bases from J, with 9 bases in between. Germline V gives CDR1 MNHNS, CDR2 SASEGT. Here the CDR3 DNA reads TGTGCCGCTTCCGACGAGACCCAGTACTTC. The encoded protein is CAASDETQYF.

There are a few counts of this clone. This chain joins TRBV19 and TRBJ2-5; D perhaps matches TRBD1 (6 bases). Trimming cost V 8 bases and J 0 bases, with 13 bases left between them. The CDR3 contains 14 residues. Germline V gene sequence: CDR1 LNHDA, CDR2 SQIVND (reference sequence). CDR3: CASGGGLNQETQYF. The CDR3 DNA sequence: TGTGCCAGTGGGGGCGGTCTGAACCAAGAGACCCAGTACTTC.

This clone has only one observation. The CDR3 DNA sequence: TGTGCCAGCAGTCTAGTACCTGGGGTTGAGCAGTACTTC. This sequence encodes CASSLVPGVEQYF. The V gene is TRBV27, the J gene TRBJ2-7; D gene uncertain. From germline, CDR1 is MNHEY and CDR2 SMNVEV (reference sequence). The V end was cut by 5 bases, the J end by 7 bases, with 15 bases between. This CDR3 contains 13 residues.

This chain connects TRBV7-2 to TRBJ1-5, with D tentatively TRBD1 (6 bases). From germline, CDR1 is SGHTA and CDR2 FQGNSA. This CDR3 contains 15 residues. Trimming removed 5 bases from V and 0 bases from J, with 11 bases in between. The CDR3 sequence is CASSRHRDSNQPQHF. The CDR3, as DNA: TGTGCCAGCAGCCGGCACAGGGATAGCAATCAGCCCCAGCATTTT.

This chain joins TRBV27 and TRBJ2-7; 12 bases align to TRBD1. The CDR3 sequence is 14 residues long. V dropped 11 bases and J dropped 6; count of bases not matched to a gene: 11. Germline V lookup: CDR1 MNHEY, CDR2 SMNVEV (reference sequence). The CDR3: CAARSGTGGVEQYF. CDR3 DNA sequence: TGTGCCGCGCGTTCGGGGACAGGGGGCGTCGAGCAGTACTTC.

The gene calls are TRBV27 and TRBJ2-7; D gene uncertain. Germline CDR1 is MNHEY and CDR2 is SMNVEV (reference sequence). The V and J ends lost 2 bases and 2 bases respectively, with 13 bases between them. The CDR3 is 15 amino acids. This CDR3 reads CASSLSLRHPYEQYF. The CDR3, as DNA: TGTGCCAGCAGTTTAAGCTTGAGACACCCCTACGAGCAGTACTTC.

V usage is TRBV9 and J usage is TRBJ2-7; 8 bases agree with TRBD1. The junction had 4 bases not matched to a gene; V was cut back by 0 bases and J by 2 bases. The CDR3 has 15 amino acids. CDR1 and CDR2 (germline): SGDLS, YYNGEE. CDR3 DNA sequence: TGTGCCAGCAGCGTAGAGGCAGGGGGCCCCTACGAGCAGTACTTC. Protein sequence: CASSVEAGGPYEQYF.

The chain recombines TRBV6-5 with TRBJ1-1, with 9 bases lining up with TRBD1. CDR3 length equals 15 residues. Trimming took 7 bases from V and 8 from J; bases not matched to a gene: 14. Germline CDR1 is MNHEY and CDR2 is SVGAGI. CDR3 bases: TGTGCCAGCAAGACCCCCGGGACAGGGTCCTTGGAAGCTTTCTTT. Its protein is CASKTPGTGSLEAFF.

The chain links TRBV5-1 to TRBJ1-2; D possibly corresponds to TRBD1 (5 bases). Germline lookup yields CDR1 SGHRS and CDR2 YFSETQ. The CDR3 is made up of 17 amino acids. With 0 bases removed from V and 4 bases from J, the gap between germline ends came to 19 bases. CDR3: CASSLALGQGRAYGYTF. The CDR3 DNA reads as TGCGCCAGCAGCTTGGCCTTGGGGCAGGGAAGGGCCTATGGCTACACCTTC.

V and J are TRBV28 and TRBJ2-7; the match to TRBD2 covers 8 bases. V was pared by 7 bases and J by 5 bases, with 10 bases of the junction left unmatched. This CDR3 has 14 residues. The germline V gene encodes CDR1 MDHEN and CDR2 SYDVKM. The CDR3: CASTQGGGINEQYF. CDR3 coding DNA: TGTGCCAGCACCCAAGGCGGGGGGATAAACGAGCAGTACTTC.

The chain couples TRBV5-4 to TRBJ1-1; 9 nucleotides align to TRBD1. This CDR3 contains 16 residues. V trimming: 4 bases; J trimming: 7 bases; junction bases outside the gene matches: 14. Germline loops: CDR1 SGHNT, CDR2 YYREEE (reference sequence). The CDR3 DNA is TGTGCCAGCAGCCCTTCCGCGGACAGGGGAATAGTTGAAGCTTTCTTT. This encodes CASSPSADRGIVEAFF.

The chain couples TRBV6-6 to TRBJ1-5; D gene ambiguous. V lost 4 bases to trimming and J lost 0 bases, with 10 bases between them. The CDR3 is 15 residues long. Per germline, CDR1 MNHNY and CDR2 SVGAGI (reference sequence). The CDR3 DNA reads TGTGCCAGCAGTTTAACGGCTTATAGCAATCAGCCCCAGCATTTT. Its protein product is CASSLTAYSNQPQHF.

J is TRBJ1-1 and V is TRBV7-6, with D uncertain. The CDR3 consists of 13 residues. Trimming took 5 bases from V and 1 from J, leaving 8 bases between them. CDR1 is SGHVS, CDR2 FNYEAQ, per germline. CDR3 sequence reads: CASSPPENTEAFF. Written as DNA, the CDR3 is TGTGCCAGCAGCCCCCCGGAGAACACTGAAGCTTTCTTT. Complete variable domain (other parts from reference TRBV7-6 and TRBJ1-1): GAGVSQSPRYKVTKRGQDVALRCDPISGHVSLYWYRQALGQGPEFLTYFNYEAQQDKSGLPNDRFSAERPEGSISTLTIQRTEQRDSAMYRCASSPPENTEAFFGQGTRLTVV.

The rearrangement uses TRBV6-1 and TRBJ1-5; the D is unclear. Per germline, CDR1 MNHNS and CDR2 SASEGT. The germline V and J ends were trimmed by 2 bases and 5 bases, with 7 bases remaining between them. The CDR3 runs 13 residues. Written as DNA, the CDR3 is TGTGCCAGCAGTGAAACTTCTTATCAGCCCCAGCATTTT. The encoded protein is CASSETSYQPQHF.

The chain links TRBV27 to TRBJ2-7; the match to TRBD2 covers 10 bases. The V and J ends lost 3 bases and 6 bases, in that order; junction bases with no gene match: 5. Germline V lookup: CDR1 MNHEY, CDR2 SMNVEV (reference sequence). This CDR3 is 14 amino acids long. The CDR3 protein is CASSFSAGGREQYF. In DNA form, the CDR3 reads TGTGCCAGCAGTTTTTCAGCGGGGGGGCGCGAGCAGTACTTC.

V gene TRBV5-1 combines with J gene TRBJ2-5; perhaps TRBD2 as D (6 bases). CDR1 SGHRS and CDR2 YFSETQ come from the germline V gene. Trimming stripped 4 bases from V and 5 bases from J, with 18 bases between. The CDR3 is 15 residues long. The CDR3 loop is CASSVSAGSRETQYF. CDR3 DNA sequence: TGCGCCAGCAGCGTTTCGGCGGGGTCTAGGGAGACCCAGTACTTC.

This chain connects TRBV6-5 to TRBJ1-2; 8 bases are shared with TRBD1. With 4 bases clipped from V and 8 bases from J, the junction kept 9 bases outside the gene matches. From germline, CDR1 is MNHEY and CDR2 SVGAGI. CDR3 length: 14 residues. The chain's CDR3 is CASSSQGALEGYTF. The DNA of the CDR3 is TGTGCCAGCAGTTCCCAGGGGGCTCTCGAGGGCTACACCTTC.

This chain connects TRBV5-1 to TRBJ2-5; 8 bases align to TRBD1. The CDR3 length is 16 residues. Per the germline V gene, CDR1 is SGHRS and CDR2 is YFSETQ. V lost 3 bases, J lost 2 bases, and 9 bases stayed unmatched. The CDR3 DNA follows: TGCGCCAGCAGCTCCAGGGGCCACAGGGGGCAAGAGACCCAGTACTTC. As protein: CASSSRGHRGQETQYF.

The chain is built from TRBV29-1 and TRBJ2-1; 9 positions match TRBD2. The CDR3 has 14 residues. With V trimmed by 4 bases and J by 5 bases, 6 bases remained unmatched. From germline, CDR1 is SQVTM and CDR2 ANQGSEA. CDR3 coding DNA: TGCAGCGTTGTTGCGGGGGGGCCTCACAATGAGCAGTTCTTC. Amino acid sequence: CSVVAGGPHNEQFF.

The rearrangement joins TRBV9 to TRBJ1-2, with unresolved D. CDR3 length equals 13 residues. Per germline, CDR1 SGDLS and CDR2 YYNGEE. Trimming shortened V by 8 bases and J by 7 bases, and 18 bases separated the two germline ends. In DNA form, the CDR3 reads TGTGCCAGTCTAACGGAGGAGACTGGTGGCTACACCTTC. This sequence encodes CASLTEETGGYTF. The entire variable domain, with the rest obtained from reference TRBV9 and TRBJ1-2, is as follows: DSGVTQTPKHLITATGQRVTLRCSPRSGDLSVYWYQQSLDQGLQFLIQYYNGEERAKGNILERFSAQQFPDLHSELNLSSLELGDSALYFCASLTEETGGYTFGSGTRLTVV.

This clone was seen just once. The chain combines TRBV6-5 with TRBJ1-2; possible D gene TRBD1, 6 bases. V was clipped by 6 bases and J by 8 bases, with 16 bases between them. The CDR3 is 13 amino acids. Germline CDR1 and CDR2: MNHEY and SVGAGI. The CDR3 loop reads CASSLGGVTGYTF. CDR3 sequence (DNA): TGTGCCAGCAGCCTAGGGGGGGTGACGGGCTACACCTTC.

The chain is built from TRBV4-1 and TRBJ1-1; no definite D call. Trimming took 0 bases from V and 3 from J, leaving 8 bases between them. CDR3 length: 14 amino acids. The V gene's germline CDR1 is MGHRA and CDR2 YSYEKL. The CDR3 DNA reads TGCGCCAGCAGCCAAGAGTGGAGGGACACTGAAGCTTTCTTT. As protein: CASSQEWRDTEAFF.

The rearrangement uses TRBV5-1 and TRBJ1-1; the match to TRBD1 covers 7 bases. The germline CDR1 and CDR2 sequences are SGHRS and YFSETQ. There are 14 residues in the CDR3. The J segment lost 6 bases and the V segment lost 4 bases, leaving 9 bases of the junction unmatched. The CDR3 protein is CASSMDRPGAEAFF. The CDR3 DNA follows: TGCGCCAGCAGCATGGACAGGCCTGGGGCTGAAGCTTTCTTT.

This rearrangement joins TRBV7-8 to TRBJ2-7; TRBD2 agrees at 7 bases. The ends lost 4 bases at V and 4 bases at J; junction bases unmatched: 1. The CDR3 loop spans 12 amino acids. CDR1 is SGHVS, CDR2 FQNEAQ, per germline. The CDR3 reads CASSWGGYEQYF. The CDR3 bases are TGTGCCAGCAGCTGGGGGGGGTACGAGCAGTACTTC.

This chain uses TRBV7-2 with TRBJ1-1, with 7 bases identical to TRBD1. Unmatched junction bases numbered 8, after V lost 5 bases and J lost 5 bases. Germline values: CDR1 SGHTA, CDR2 FQGNSA. The CDR3 length is 14 residues. DNA of the CDR3: TGTGCCAGCAGCGCCGACAGGGTAAGGACTGAAGCTTTCTTT. It is translated as CASSADRVRTEAFF.

This clone has a single count. This sequence joins TRBV5-6 and TRBJ2-1; 11 nucleotides line up with TRBD2. This CDR3 has 16 amino acids. After removal of 4 bases from V and 9 bases from J, the junction contained 12 bases not matched to a gene. CDR1 and CDR2 from the germline V gene are SGHDT and YYEEEE. CDR3 nucleotides: TGTGCCAGCAGCCCAAGCTTAGCGGGGGGGCCCGGTGAGCAGTTCTTC. Protein: CASSPSLAGGPGEQFF.

The rearrangement uses TRBV19 and TRBJ1-1; possibly TRBD1 for D (6 bases). The CDR3 consists of 16 residues. Per the germline V gene, CDR1 is LNHDA and CDR2 is SQIVND (reference sequence). V gave up 3 bases and J gave up 0 bases, with 14 bases separating them. The CDR3 reads CASSIGQTIMNTEAFF. CDR3 bases: TGTGCCAGTAGTATTGGACAGACCATCATGAACACTGAAGCTTTCTTT. The whole variable domain, remainder taken from reference TRBV19 and TRBJ1-1, is DGGITQSPKYLFRKEGQNVTLSCEQNLNHDAMYWYRQDPGQGLRLIYYSQIVNDFQKGDIAEGYSVSREKKESFPLTVTSAQKNPTAFYLCASSIGQTIMNTEAFFGQGTRLTVV.

The chain recombines TRBV29-1 with TRBJ2-2; 9 positions agree with TRBD1. CDR3 size: 14 residues. Losses at the gene ends were 4 bases for V and 0 bases for J; bases not matched to a gene: 0. Germline loops: CDR1 SQVTM, CDR2 ANQGSEA. CDR3 sequence (DNA): TGCAGCGTTGGACAGGGGGCGAACACCGGGGAGCTGTTTTTT. As protein: CSVGQGANTGELFF.

This rearrangement joins TRBV4-2 to TRBJ2-1; D is undetermined. The V and J ends lost 0 bases and 12 bases respectively, with 15 bases between them. The CDR3 runs 14 residues. Germline V gene sequence: CDR1 LGHNA, CDR2 YNFKEQ. DNA for the CDR3: TGTGCCAGCAGCCAAGAGGGCACCGGTAGGGTGCAGTTCTTC. As protein: CASSQEGTGRVQFF.

This sequence joins TRBV4-1 and TRBJ2-1; D is undetermined. Germline loops: CDR1 MGHRA, CDR2 YSYEKL. This CDR3 region has 16 residues. V lost 6 bases and J lost 5, with 20 bases in between. CDR3 nucleotide sequence: TGCGCCAGCAGGCCCATCCTCAAGGCGAACCACAATGAGCAGTTCTTC. Translating gives CASRPILKANHNEQFF.